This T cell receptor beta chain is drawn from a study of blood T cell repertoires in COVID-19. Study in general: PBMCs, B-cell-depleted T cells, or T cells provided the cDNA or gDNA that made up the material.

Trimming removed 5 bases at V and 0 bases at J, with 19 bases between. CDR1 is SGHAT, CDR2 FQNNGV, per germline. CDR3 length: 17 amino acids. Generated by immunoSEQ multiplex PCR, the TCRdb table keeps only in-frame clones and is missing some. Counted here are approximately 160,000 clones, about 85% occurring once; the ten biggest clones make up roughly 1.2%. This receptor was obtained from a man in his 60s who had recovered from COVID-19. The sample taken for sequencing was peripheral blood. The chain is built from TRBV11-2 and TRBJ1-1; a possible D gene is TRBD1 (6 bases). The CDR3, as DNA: TGTGCCAGCAGCCGGAGGACGGGGGGGGCTATGAACACTGAAGCTTTCTTT. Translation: CASSRRTGGAMNTEAFF.